This T cell receptor beta chain stems from a study of blood T cell repertoires in COVID-19. Those who participated ranged in age from about 18 to 89 years and resided in approximately 23 US areas. Assignments of participants to cohorts depended upon their own reported clinical history. The data were produced by immunoSEQ multiplex PCR, yet TCRdb's version contains in-frame clones alone and is incomplete. This repertoire shows around 230,000 clones, roughly four fifths found once; its top ten account for approximately 9.2%. What was sequenced was PBMCs or T cells enriched from blood (not recorded which). The TCR was taken from a man aged 35-49 years who had recovered from COVID-19.

The DNA of the CDR3 is TGTGCCAGCAGCACAGGGGGTGGAAACACCATATATTTT. Translation gives CASSTGGGNTIYF. The chain couples TRBV9 to TRBJ1-3; 8 nucleotides match TRBD1. Germline V gives CDR1 SGDLS, CDR2 YYNGEE. The length of the CDR3 is 13 residues. The V gene end was trimmed by 4 bases and the J gene end by 3 bases; junction bases not matched to a gene: 0.